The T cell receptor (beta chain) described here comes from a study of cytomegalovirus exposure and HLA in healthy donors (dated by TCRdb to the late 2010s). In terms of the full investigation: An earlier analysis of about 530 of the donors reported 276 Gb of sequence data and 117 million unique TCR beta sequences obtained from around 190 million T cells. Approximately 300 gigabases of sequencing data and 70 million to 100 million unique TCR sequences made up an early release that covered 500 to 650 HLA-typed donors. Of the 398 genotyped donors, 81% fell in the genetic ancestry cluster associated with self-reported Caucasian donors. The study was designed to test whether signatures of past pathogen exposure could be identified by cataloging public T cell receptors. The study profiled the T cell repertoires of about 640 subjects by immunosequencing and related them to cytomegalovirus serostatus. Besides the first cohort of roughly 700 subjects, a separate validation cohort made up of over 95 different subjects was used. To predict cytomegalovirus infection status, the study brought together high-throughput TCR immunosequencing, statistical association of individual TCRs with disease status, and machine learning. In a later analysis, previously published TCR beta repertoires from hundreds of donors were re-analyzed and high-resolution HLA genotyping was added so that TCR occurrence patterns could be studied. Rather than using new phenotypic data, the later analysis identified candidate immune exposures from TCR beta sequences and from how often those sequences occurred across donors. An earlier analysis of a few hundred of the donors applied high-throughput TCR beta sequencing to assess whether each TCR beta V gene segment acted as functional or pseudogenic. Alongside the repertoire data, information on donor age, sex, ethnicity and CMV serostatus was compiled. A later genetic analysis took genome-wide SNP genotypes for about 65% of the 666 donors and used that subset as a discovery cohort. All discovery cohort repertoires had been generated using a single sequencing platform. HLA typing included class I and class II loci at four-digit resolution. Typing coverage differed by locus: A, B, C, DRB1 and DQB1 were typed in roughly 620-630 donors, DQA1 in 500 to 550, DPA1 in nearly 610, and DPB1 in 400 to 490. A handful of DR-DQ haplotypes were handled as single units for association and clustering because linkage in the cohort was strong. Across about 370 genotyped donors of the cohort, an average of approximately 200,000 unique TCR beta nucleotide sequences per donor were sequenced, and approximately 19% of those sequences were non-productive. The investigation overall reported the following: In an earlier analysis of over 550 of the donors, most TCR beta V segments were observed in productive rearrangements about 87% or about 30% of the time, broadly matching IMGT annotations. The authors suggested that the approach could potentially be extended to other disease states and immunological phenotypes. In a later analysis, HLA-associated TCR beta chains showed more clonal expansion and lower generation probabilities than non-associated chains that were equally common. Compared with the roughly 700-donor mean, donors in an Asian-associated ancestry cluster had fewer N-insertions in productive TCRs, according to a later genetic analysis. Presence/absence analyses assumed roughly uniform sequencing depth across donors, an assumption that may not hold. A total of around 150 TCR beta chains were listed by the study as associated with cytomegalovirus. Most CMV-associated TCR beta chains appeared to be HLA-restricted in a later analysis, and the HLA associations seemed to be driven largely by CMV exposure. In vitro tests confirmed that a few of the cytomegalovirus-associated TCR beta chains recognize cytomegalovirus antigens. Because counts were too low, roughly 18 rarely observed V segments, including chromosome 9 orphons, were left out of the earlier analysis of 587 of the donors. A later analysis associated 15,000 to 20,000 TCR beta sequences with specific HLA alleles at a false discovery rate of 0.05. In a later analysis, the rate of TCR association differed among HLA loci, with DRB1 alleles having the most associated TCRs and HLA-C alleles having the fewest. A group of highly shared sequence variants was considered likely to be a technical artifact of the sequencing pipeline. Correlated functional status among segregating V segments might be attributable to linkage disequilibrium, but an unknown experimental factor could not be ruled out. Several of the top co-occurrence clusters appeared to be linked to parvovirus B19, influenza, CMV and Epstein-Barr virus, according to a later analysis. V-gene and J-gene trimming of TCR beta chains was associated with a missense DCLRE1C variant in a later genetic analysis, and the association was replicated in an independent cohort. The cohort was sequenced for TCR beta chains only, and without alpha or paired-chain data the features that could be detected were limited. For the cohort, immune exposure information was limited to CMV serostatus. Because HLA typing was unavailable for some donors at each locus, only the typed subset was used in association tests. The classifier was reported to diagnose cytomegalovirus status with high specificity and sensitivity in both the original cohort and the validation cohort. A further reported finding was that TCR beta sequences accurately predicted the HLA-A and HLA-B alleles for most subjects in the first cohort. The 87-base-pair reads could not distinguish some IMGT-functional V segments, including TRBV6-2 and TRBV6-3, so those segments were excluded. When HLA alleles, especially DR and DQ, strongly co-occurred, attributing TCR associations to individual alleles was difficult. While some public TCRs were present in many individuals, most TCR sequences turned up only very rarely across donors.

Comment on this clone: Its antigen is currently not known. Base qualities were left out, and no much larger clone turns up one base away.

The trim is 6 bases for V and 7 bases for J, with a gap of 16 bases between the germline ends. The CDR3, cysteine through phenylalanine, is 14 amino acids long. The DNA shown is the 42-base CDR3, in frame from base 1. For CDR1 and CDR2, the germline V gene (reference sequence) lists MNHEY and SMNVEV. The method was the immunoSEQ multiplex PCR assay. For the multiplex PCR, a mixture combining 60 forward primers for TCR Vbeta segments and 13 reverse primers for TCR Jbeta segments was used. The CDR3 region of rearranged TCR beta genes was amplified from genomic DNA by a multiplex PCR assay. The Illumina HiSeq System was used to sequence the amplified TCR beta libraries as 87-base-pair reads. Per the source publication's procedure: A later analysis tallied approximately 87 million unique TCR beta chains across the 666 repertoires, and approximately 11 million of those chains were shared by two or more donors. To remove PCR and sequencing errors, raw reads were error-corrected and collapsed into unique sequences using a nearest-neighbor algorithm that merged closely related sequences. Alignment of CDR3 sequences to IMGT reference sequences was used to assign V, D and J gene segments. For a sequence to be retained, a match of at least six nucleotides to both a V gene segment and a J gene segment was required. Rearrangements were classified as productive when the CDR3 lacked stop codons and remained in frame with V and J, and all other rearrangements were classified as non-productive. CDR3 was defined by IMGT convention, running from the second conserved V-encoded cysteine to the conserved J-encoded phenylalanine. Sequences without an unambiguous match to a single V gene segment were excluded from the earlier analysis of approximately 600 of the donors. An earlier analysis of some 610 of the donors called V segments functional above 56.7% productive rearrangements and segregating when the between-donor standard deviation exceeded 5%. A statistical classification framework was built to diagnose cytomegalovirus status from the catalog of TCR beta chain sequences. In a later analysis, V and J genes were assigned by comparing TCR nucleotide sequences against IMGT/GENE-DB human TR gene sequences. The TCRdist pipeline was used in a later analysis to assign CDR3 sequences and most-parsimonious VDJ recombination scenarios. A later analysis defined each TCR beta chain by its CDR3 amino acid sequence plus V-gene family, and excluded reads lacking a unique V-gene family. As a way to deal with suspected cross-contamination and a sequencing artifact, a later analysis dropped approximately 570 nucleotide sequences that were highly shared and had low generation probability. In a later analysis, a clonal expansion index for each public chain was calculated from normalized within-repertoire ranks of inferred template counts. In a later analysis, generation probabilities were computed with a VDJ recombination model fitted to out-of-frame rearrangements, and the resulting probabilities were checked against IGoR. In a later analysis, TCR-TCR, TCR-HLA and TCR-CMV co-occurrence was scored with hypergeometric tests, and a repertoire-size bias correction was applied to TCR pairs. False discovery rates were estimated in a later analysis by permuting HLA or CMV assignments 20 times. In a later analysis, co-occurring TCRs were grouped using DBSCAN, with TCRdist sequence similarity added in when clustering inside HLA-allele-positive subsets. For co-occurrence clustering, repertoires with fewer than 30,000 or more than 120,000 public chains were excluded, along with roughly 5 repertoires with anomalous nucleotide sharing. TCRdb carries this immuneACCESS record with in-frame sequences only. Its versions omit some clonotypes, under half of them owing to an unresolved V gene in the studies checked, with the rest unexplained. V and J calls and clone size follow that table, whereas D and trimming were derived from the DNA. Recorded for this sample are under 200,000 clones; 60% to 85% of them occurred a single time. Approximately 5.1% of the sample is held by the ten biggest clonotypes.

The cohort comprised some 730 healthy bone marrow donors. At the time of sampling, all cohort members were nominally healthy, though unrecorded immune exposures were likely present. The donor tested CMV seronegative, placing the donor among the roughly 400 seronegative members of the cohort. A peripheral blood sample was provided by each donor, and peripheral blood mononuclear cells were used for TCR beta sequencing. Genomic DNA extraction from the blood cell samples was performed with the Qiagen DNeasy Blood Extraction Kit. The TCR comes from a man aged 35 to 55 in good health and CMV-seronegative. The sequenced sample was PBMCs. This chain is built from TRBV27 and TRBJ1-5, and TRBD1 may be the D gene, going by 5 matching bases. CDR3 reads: CASRRTGSRQPQHF. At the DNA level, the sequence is TGTGCCAGCAGGAGAACAGGTTCGCGACAGCCCCAGCATTTT.